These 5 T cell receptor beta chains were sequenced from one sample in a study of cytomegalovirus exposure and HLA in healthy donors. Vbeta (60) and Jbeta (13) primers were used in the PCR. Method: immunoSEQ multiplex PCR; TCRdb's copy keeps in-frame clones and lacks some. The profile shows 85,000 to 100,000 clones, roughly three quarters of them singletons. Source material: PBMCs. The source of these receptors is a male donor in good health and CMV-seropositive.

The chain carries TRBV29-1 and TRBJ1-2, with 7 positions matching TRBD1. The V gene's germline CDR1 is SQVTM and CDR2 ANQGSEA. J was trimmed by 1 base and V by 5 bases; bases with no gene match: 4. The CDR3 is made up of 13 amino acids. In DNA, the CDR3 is TGCAGCGTTTTGACAGGGATTAACTATGGCTACACCTTC. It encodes CSVLTGINYGYTF.

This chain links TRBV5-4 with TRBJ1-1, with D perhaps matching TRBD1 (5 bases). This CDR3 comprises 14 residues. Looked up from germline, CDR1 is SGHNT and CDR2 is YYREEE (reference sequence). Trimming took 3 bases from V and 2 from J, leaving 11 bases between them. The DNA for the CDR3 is TGTGCCAGCAGCTCGATACAGGCCAACACTGAAGCTTTCTTT. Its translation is CASSSIQANTEAFF.

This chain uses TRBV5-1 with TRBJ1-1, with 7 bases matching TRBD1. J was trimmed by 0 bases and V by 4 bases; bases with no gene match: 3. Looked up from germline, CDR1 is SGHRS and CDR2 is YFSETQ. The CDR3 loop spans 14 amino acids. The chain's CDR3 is CASSPGQMNTEAFF. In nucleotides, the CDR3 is TGCGCCAGCAGCCCGGGACAGATGAACACTGAAGCTTTCTTT.

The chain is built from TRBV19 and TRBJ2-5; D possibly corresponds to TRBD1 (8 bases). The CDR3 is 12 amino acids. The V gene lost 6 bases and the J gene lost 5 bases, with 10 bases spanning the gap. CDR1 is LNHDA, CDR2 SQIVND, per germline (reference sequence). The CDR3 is CASRQGGETQYF. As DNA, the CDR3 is TGTGCCAGTAGACAGGGGGGGGAGACCCAGTACTTC.

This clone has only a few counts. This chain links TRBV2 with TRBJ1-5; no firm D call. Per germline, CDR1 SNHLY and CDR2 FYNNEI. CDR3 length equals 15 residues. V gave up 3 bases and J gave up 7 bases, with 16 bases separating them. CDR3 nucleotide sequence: TGTGCCAGCAGTGAGATAGCCTCCGGCCGGCAGCCCCAGCATTTT. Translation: CASSEIASGRQPQHF.